The 23 T cell receptor beta chains below were found in one sample sequenced in a study of shared clonotypes between healthy human individuals. Cells designated naive CD8 were CD45RO-negative and were positively selected for CCR7, with terminally differentiated effector memory CD45RA+ cells excluded. Repertoires were generated with immunoSEQ multiplex PCR, while TCRdb's copy carries only in-frame clones and drops some. Among roughly 2 million clones listed, about 95% were seen once. The sample was naive CD8+ T cells sorted from blood. The receptors originated from a man aged 18 to 35 in good health.

Of note for this clone: This sample also contains other DNA sequences that code for the same CDR3. CDR3 sequence: CASSQDGGAYNEQFF. DNA for the CDR3: TGCGCCAGCAGCCAAGACGGGGGGGCTTACAATGAGCAGTTCTTC. The chain combines TRBV4-1 with TRBJ2-1; 8 nucleotides agree with TRBD2. Per the germline V gene, CDR1 is MGHRA and CDR2 is YSYEKL. Trimming removed 0 bases from V and 4 bases from J; junction bases left unmatched: 2. The CDR3 runs to 15 residues.

This clone is a singleton in its sample. This chain links TRBV6-1 with TRBJ2-7; either TRBD1 or TRBD2 may supply D (5 bases each). Germline-derived CDR1 and CDR2 are MNHNS and SASEGT. V was trimmed by 2 bases and J by 0 bases, leaving 11 bases between them. The CDR3 totals 15 residues. The CDR3 bases are TGTGCCAGCAGTGAATGGGGGTCTAGCTCCTACGAGCAGTACTTC. This codes for CASSEWGSSSYEQYF.

The chain couples TRBV6-1 to TRBJ1-5; no clear D gene. V lost 0 bases and J 3 bases, leaving 9 bases between the germline ends. The CDR3 runs to 15 residues. Germline V gives CDR1 MNHNS, CDR2 SASEGT. In DNA form, the CDR3 reads TGTGCCAGCAGTGAAGCCTGGCCGGCCAATCAGCCCCAGCATTTT. Its protein is CASSEAWPANQPQHF.

Note on this clone: One end of the junction does not line up with germline, which may come from a read error. The genes are TRBV18 and TRBJ1-5; D call uncertain. The CDR3 is 14 residues long. The germline V gene encodes CDR1 KGHSH and CDR2 LQKENI. This chain's CDR3 is CASSREYSNQPRHF. The CDR3 DNA reads TGTGCCAGCTCACGAGAATATAGCAATCAGCCCCGGCATTTT.

The chain recombines TRBV4-1 with TRBJ2-7, with 7 positions matching TRBD2. Per germline, CDR1 MGHRA and CDR2 YSYEKL. V shed 0 bases and J 4 bases; nucleotides not matched to a gene: 9. The CDR3 extends over 16 amino acids. The CDR3 region is CASSQDQGWGGYEQYF. CDR3 nucleotides: TGCGCCAGCAGCCAAGACCAGGGCTGGGGGGGGTACGAGCAGTACTTC.

The V call is TRBV11-2, the J call TRBJ1-1, with D unresolved. Germline V gene lookup returns CDR1 SGHAT and CDR2 FQNNGV. The CDR3 has 11 residues. V was shortened by 5 bases and J by 11 bases, with 12 bases between the two germline ends. This chain's CDR3 is CASSPGFRAFF. The DNA of the CDR3 is TGTGCCAGCAGCCCGGGATTTCGGGCTTTCTTT.

The rearrangement links TRBV27 to TRBJ2-3, with 10 bases aligning to TRBD1. The CDR3 consists of 16 residues. V was pared by 2 bases and J by 0 bases, with 2 bases of the junction left unmatched. The V gene's germline CDR1 is MNHEY and CDR2 SMNVEV (reference sequence). CDR3 coding DNA: TGTGCCAGCAGTTTAGGGGACAGGGGCAGCACAGATACGCAGTATTTT. It codes for CASSLGDRGSTDTQYF.

Points on this clone: Given a much more abundant clone one base away, this may be a read error. Within the sample, other DNA sequences also encode this same CDR3. The chain combines TRBV6-6 with TRBJ1-1; 8 positions agree with TRBD1. J lost 4 bases, V lost 4 bases, and 2 bases had no gene match. Looked up from germline, CDR1 is MNHNY and CDR2 is SVGAGI (reference sequence). This CDR3 is 13 amino acids long. The CDR3: CASSWTGSTEAFF. The CDR3 nucleotides read TGTGCCAGCAGTTGGACAGGGAGCACTGAAGCTTTCTTT.

The chain uses TRBV6-5 and TRBJ2-5; tentatively, D is TRBD2 (6 bases). The V gene's germline CDR1 is MNHEY and CDR2 SVGAGI. The germline V and J ends were trimmed by 1 base and 5 bases, with 11 bases remaining between them. The CDR3 sequence is 14 residues long. Here the CDR3 DNA reads TGTGCCAGCAGTTACTTAGGAGGGCTGGAGACCCAGTACTTC. Protein sequence: CASSYLGGLETQYF.

The chain employs TRBV29-1 and TRBJ2-1; 12 bases map to TRBD2. V shed 4 bases, J shed 7 bases, and the junction held 5 bases outside the gene matches. CDR1 is SQVTM and CDR2 is ANQGSEA in the germline V gene. This CDR3 has 14 amino acids. Here the CDR3 reads CSVVLAGGLNEQFF. CDR3 DNA: TGCAGCGTTGTGCTAGCGGGAGGGTTAAATGAGCAGTTCTTC.

This clone was recorded only once. This chain uses TRBV2 with TRBJ1-1; TRBD1 matches 7 bases. J was trimmed by 1 base and V by 6 bases; bases with no gene match: 5. Germline lookup yields CDR1 SNHLY and CDR2 FYNNEI. This CDR3 has 14 amino acids. The CDR3 sequence: CASRVGQANTEAFF. CDR3 nucleotide sequence: TGTGCCAGCAGGGTCGGACAGGCGAACACTGAAGCTTTCTTT.

CDR3 nucleotide sequence: TGTGCCAGCGATATCACAGGGGCAGGCACTGAAGCTTTCTTT. Residues: CASDITGAGTEAFF. J is TRBJ1-1 and V is TRBV2; 7 bases line up with TRBD1. With V trimmed by 8 bases and J by 4 bases, 10 bases remained unmatched. The CDR3 length is 14 residues. CDR1 is SNHLY, CDR2 FYNNEI, per germline.

Concerning this clone itself: The same CDR3 can be traced to other DNA sequences in this sample. The chain combines TRBV4-1 with TRBJ2-7; 7 bases align to TRBD2. The CDR3 is 15 amino acids. Looked up from germline, CDR1 is MGHRA and CDR2 is YSYEKL. V trimming: 0 bases; J trimming: 0 bases; junction bases outside the gene matches: 2. The CDR3 loop is CASSQEASGSYEQYF. In DNA, the CDR3 is TGCGCCAGCAGCCAAGAGGCTAGCGGCTCCTACGAGCAGTACTTC.

The J gene is TRBJ2-5, the V gene TRBV27; 8 bases line up with TRBD1. From germline, CDR1 is MNHEY and CDR2 SMNVEV (reference sequence). The CDR3 contains 15 residues. V lost 3 bases, J lost 4 bases, and 7 bases stayed unmatched. The CDR3 spells CASSFEQGVRETQYF. For the CDR3, the DNA is TGTGCCAGCAGTTTTGAACAGGGGGTCCGAGAGACCCAGTACTTC.

A remark on this clone: In the same sample, other DNA sequences code for this CDR3. V and J are TRBV25-1 and TRBJ1-1; TRBD1 matches at 7 bases. The length of the CDR3 is 12 residues. J lost 4 bases, V lost 6 bases, and 2 bases had no gene match. Germline CDR1 and CDR2: MGHDK and SYGVNS. CDR3 region: CASSQGGTEAFF. The CDR3 DNA sequence: TGTGCCAGCAGCCAGGGGGGCACTGAAGCTTTCTTT.

A single count supports this clone. The chain joins TRBV28 to TRBJ1-4; a possible D gene is TRBD1 (6 bases). V lost 3 bases and J lost 7, with 12 bases in between. The germline CDR1 and CDR2 sequences are MDHEN and SYDVKM. This CDR3 has 14 residues. CDR3 DNA sequence: TGTGCCAGCAGTTTCCTAGGACAGTCTGAAAAACTGTTTTTT. Translating it yields CASSFLGQSEKLFF. Together with reference TRBV28 and TRBJ1-4, the CDR3 gives the full variable domain: DVKVTQSSRYLVKRTGEKVFLECVQDMDHENMFWYRQDPGLGLRLIYFSYDVKMKEKGDIPEGYSVSREKKERFSLILESASTNQTSMYLCASSFLGQSEKLFFGSGTQLSVL.

The rearrangement uses TRBV5-4 and TRBJ2-7; 7 positions match TRBD2. The CDR3 totals 14 residues. CDR1 is SGHNT, CDR2 YYREEE, per germline (reference sequence). The V segment lost 1 base and the J segment 4 bases; nucleotides outside the gene matches: 5. CDR3 nucleotide sequence: TGTGCCAGCAGCTTGTGGGGGAGGGAATACGAGCAGTACTTC. This codes for CASSLWGREYEQYF.

The rearrangement joins TRBV9 to TRBJ1-5, with a possible D match to TRBD1 (6 bases). The V gene lost 2 bases and the J gene lost 7 bases, with 13 bases spanning the gap. Germline CDR1 reads SGDLS; CDR2 reads YYNGEE. The CDR3 has 14 residues. CDR3 nucleotides: TGTGCCAGCAGCGTGGGGGGGGCGACGCAGCCCCAGCATTTT. It translates to CASSVGGATQPQHF.

This chain uses TRBV7-9 with TRBJ2-1; maybe TRBD1 (5 bases). V shed 4 bases and J shed 0 bases, with 16 bases lying between them. The CDR3 length is 17 residues. In germline, CDR1 is SEHNR, CDR2 FQNEAQ (reference sequence). In DNA, the CDR3 is TGTGCCAGCAGCTACTTTTGGCAGGGTCTCTCCTACAATGAGCAGTTCTTC. It specifies CASSYFWQGLSYNEQFF.

The V call is TRBV11-2, the J call TRBJ2-2, with D possibly matching TRBD1 (5 bases). The length of the CDR3 is 18 residues. CDR1 and CDR2 from the germline V gene are SGHAT and FQNNGV. The V end was cut by 6 bases, the J end by 4 bases, with 24 bases between. Here the CDR3 reads CASRSHRVREEATGELFF. For the CDR3, the DNA is TGTGCCAGCAGATCACATAGGGTCAGGGAAGAGGCCACCGGGGAGCTGTTTTTT.

This chain uses TRBV27 with TRBJ2-1; D remains unclear. With 1 base removed from V and 7 bases from J, the gap between germline ends came to 8 bases. The CDR3 spans 13 residues. In germline, CDR1 is MNHEY, CDR2 SMNVEV (reference sequence). In DNA, the CDR3 is TGTGCCAGCAGTTTATTAGGGCAGAATGAGCAGTTCTTC. It codes for CASSLLGQNEQFF.

The chain is built from TRBV4-1 and TRBJ2-2; the match to TRBD2 covers 15 bases. CDR3 length: 19 residues. Germline V gene lookup returns CDR1 MGHRA and CDR2 YSYEKL. V lost 3 bases, J lost 7 bases, and 12 bases stayed unmatched. In nucleotides, the CDR3 is TGCGCCAGCAGCCAGTCGAGGACTAGCGGGAGGGCCGGGGTCGGGGAGCTGTTTTTT. This sequence encodes CASSQSRTSGRAGVGELFF.

CDR3 sequence (DNA): TGTGCCAGCTCACCACTTAAATTTGCAGGGGGCTCGGATGAGCAGTTCTTC. Translated, it gives CASSPLKFAGGSDEQFF. This chain links TRBV18 with TRBJ2-1, with 8 bases aligning to TRBD1. V was pared by 1 base and J by 8 bases, with 13 bases of the junction left unmatched. This CDR3 is built from 17 residues. CDR1 is KGHSH, CDR2 LQKENI, per germline.